These 10 T cell receptor beta chains were all obtained from the same sample, sequenced in a study of shared clonotypes between healthy human individuals. TCRdb keeps only in-frame clones here, not all; method: immunoSEQ multiplex PCR. In the table there are 1 million to 1.2 million clones, approximately 75% of which are singletons. Input material: memory CD4+ T cells from PBMCs. Sample subset: CD45RA-negative fraction. The receptors come from a man younger than 35 in good health. Some clones in this sample may be carry-over from other donors' samples.

The chain is built from TRBV6-1 and TRBJ1-5, with 10 bases lining up with TRBD1. The CDR3 has 15 residues. V was clipped by 6 bases and J by 6 bases; unmatched bases: 8. In germline, CDR1 is MNHNS, CDR2 SASEGT. The CDR3 loop reads CASSDRTGGGQPQHF. DNA for the CDR3: TGTGCCAGCAGCGACCGGACAGGGGGAGGTCAGCCCCAGCATTTT.

The chain has TRBV2 and TRBJ1-5; no definite D call. The V and J ends lost 2 bases and 0 bases respectively, with 5 bases between them. The CDR3 is made up of 14 amino acids. Germline CDR1 reads SNHLY; CDR2 reads FYNNEI. CDR3 loop: CASSERYSNQPQHF. The DNA for the CDR3 is TGTGCCAGCAGTGAAAGGTATAGCAATCAGCCCCAGCATTTT. Combining the CDR3 with reference TRBV2 and TRBJ1-5 gives the whole variable domain EPEVTQTPSHQVTQMGQEVILRCVPISNHLYFYWYRQILGQKVEFLVSFYNNEISEKSEIFDDQFSVERPDGSNFTLKIRSTKLEDSAMYFCASSERYSNQPQHFGDGTRLSIL.

The chain carries TRBV18 and TRBJ2-2; D call uncertain. Germline CDR1 is KGHSH and CDR2 is LQKENI. The CDR3 runs 14 residues. V was pared by 1 base and J by 6 bases, with 9 bases between. The CDR3 spells CASSPQNWAGELFF. CDR3 nucleotide sequence: TGTGCCAGCTCACCACAAAACTGGGCCGGGGAGCTGTTTTTT.

The chain joins TRBV14 to TRBJ1-5; 7 positions match TRBD1. The length of the CDR3 is 15 residues. V was clipped by 1 base and J by 1 base; unmatched bases: 1. Per germline, CDR1 SGHDN and CDR2 FVKESK. The CDR3 reads CASSQGRGSNQPQHF. CDR3 coding DNA: TGTGCCAGCAGCCAAGGCAGGGGGAGCAATCAGCCCCAGCATTTT.

The chain carries TRBV2 and TRBJ2-5; tentatively, D is TRBD2 (7 bases). The CDR3 loop spans 13 amino acids. Per germline, CDR1 SNHLY and CDR2 FYNNEI. V lost 4 bases and J 5 bases, leaving 11 bases between the germline ends. The CDR3 protein is CASSGAGAETQYF. The CDR3 nucleotides are TGTGCCAGCAGTGGGGCGGGGGCCGAGACCCAGTACTTC.

The V and J genes are TRBV18 and TRBJ2-4; 7 bases fit TRBD2. The CDR3 has 17 amino acids. The ends lost 3 bases at V and 0 bases at J; junction bases unmatched: 8. Germline values: CDR1 KGHSH, CDR2 LQKENI. Here the CDR3 DNA reads TGTGCCAGCTCACCGATTGCGGGAGTTCCAGCCAAAAACATTCAGTACTTC. This encodes CASSPIAGVPAKNIQYF.

Details on this clone: Other DNA sequences in the sample encode the same CDR3. The chain has TRBV28 and TRBJ1-4; the D is unclear. Deletions cut 3 bases from V and 8 bases from J, with 10 bases between. Germline values: CDR1 MDHEN, CDR2 SYDVKM. The CDR3 has 13 residues. In DNA, the CDR3 is TGTGCCAGCAGTTTTGTGTCTGTAGAAAAACTGTTTTTT. Its protein is CASSFVSVEKLFF.

The rearrangement uses TRBV7-8 and TRBJ2-2; D may be TRBD1 or TRBD2 (5 bases each). Germline lookup yields CDR1 SGHVS and CDR2 FQNEAQ. V lost 5 bases and J lost 8, with 21 bases in between. The CDR3 contains 16 residues. As DNA, the CDR3 is TGTGCCAGCAGCCCCCTCTCGGGGACCGTCCCTGGGGAGCTGTTTTTT. Residues: CASSPLSGTVPGELFF.

The V call is TRBV28, the J call TRBJ1-4, with D possibly TRBD1 on 6 matching bases. This CDR3 has 16 residues. The germline gives CDR1 MDHEN, CDR2 SYDVKM. V was clipped by 6 bases and J by 0 bases, with 14 bases between them. The CDR3 sequence is CASSPGGGATNEKLFF. In DNA, the CDR3 is TGTGCCAGCAGCCCCGGGGGGGGCGCAACTAATGAAAAACTGTTTTTT. Using reference TRBV28 and TRBJ1-4 for the parts outside the CDR3, the full variable domain is DVKVTQSSRYLVKRTGEKVFLECVQDMDHENMFWYRQDPGLGLRLIYFSYDVKMKEKGDIPEGYSVSREKKERFSLILESASTNQTSMYLCASSPGGGATNEKLFFGSGTQLSVL.

This clone was found once. The V call is TRBV29-1, the J call TRBJ1-6, with a possible D match to TRBD1 (5 bases). Looked up from germline, CDR1 is SQVTM and CDR2 is ANQGSEA. V gave up 4 bases and J gave up 10 bases, with 14 bases separating them. The CDR3 is 13 amino acids. The CDR3 DNA sequence: TGCAGCGTTGTGGAGGGACCGGGGTCACCCCTCCACTTT. Translation gives CSVVEGPGSPLHF. Full variable domain (missing parts from reference TRBV29-1 and TRBJ1-6): SAVISQKPSRDICQRGTSLTIQCQVDSQVTMMFWYRQQPGQSLTLIATANQGSEATYESGFVIDKFPISRPNLTFSTLTVSNMSPEDSSIYLCSVVEGPGSPLHFGNGTRLTVT.